This TCR beta chain was captured by sequencing in a study of shared clonotypes between healthy human individuals (dated by TCRdb to the early 2020s). About the study as a whole: Two women and a few men aged 18 to 49 years were included in the cohort. For each donor, three plates each were used for CD4 naive and CD4 memory, two plates were used for CD8 naive, and one plate was used for CD8 memory. To estimate repertoire size and how much clonotype sharing occurs between individuals, the study deeply sequenced the blood TCR repertoires of roughly 5 healthy adults. Different laboratories and diverse techniques were used to prepare libraries and sequence TCR repertoires, to increase sequencing depth and limit assay-specific biases. Each donor's leukapheresis produced roughly between roughly 0.94 and 9.5 billion PBMCs.

The donors were healthy, HIV-negative adults with no recently reported acute infections or vaccinations. Every donor was a Caucasian adult residing in Nashville, Tennessee, USA. CD4+ T cells were enriched through magnetic negative selection, after which naive cells were positively selected on CD45RA and the remaining negative fraction served as the memory subset. Blood was obtained by leukapheresis, after which PBMCs were separated by Ficoll-Histopaque density gradient centrifugation and cryopreserved in liquid nitrogen vapor phase. Analytical flow cytometry was used to check the purity and quantity of each magnetically sorted T cell population. Each sorted fraction had its genomic DNA isolated and then quantified by UV absorbance on a Nanodrop 2000c. About this clone: It has no known antigen specificity. No quality values exist for individual bases; no much larger clone is one base distant.

Using the deep immunoSEQ assay, multiplex PCR amplified TCR CDR3 regions from genomic DNA. For each cell subset, the extracted genomic DNA was distributed evenly across all wells of several immunoSEQ 96-well plates, and each plate served as one replicate. For sorted subsets, each replicate PCR was loaded with approximately 200 ng genomic DNA, equivalent to about 33,000 T cell genomes. The purified libraries were quantified using a Qubit 3.0 fluorometer, sized with a Bioanalyzer 2100, and then quantified again using the KAPA Library Quantification kit. Each immunoSEQ 96-well plate was sequenced on its own single-read 150-cycle Illumina NextSeq 550 flow cell. As for how the authors treated the data: Because the immunoSEQ output held only junctional sequences and lacked quality scores, the filtering could not match the filtering applied to full-length reads. To assign V/J genes and CDR3, sequences were annotated using PyIR, a Python wrapper for IgBLAST v1.9, with IMGT germline references. Reads with weak V/J assignments (E-value above 1e-6), missing CDR3, stop codons, out-of-frame junctions, or ambiguous translated residues were removed. V3J clonotypes were defined as sequences sharing the same inferred V gene, J gene, and CDR3 amino acid sequence. The percentage overlap between two repertoires was calculated by dividing the number of shared unique clonotypes by the size of the smaller repertoire. Repertoire richness was assessed with RTK rarefaction, the Chao1 estimator, and Recon v2.1 estimates of unobserved clonotypes. For all TCRbeta clonotypes obtained by the gDNA method from a few donors, generation probabilities were computed with OLGA. TCRdb took this table from immuneACCESS and kept in-frame rearrangements with V and J called. Such tables lack part of the clones; where checked against another copy, unresolved V genes explain under half of the gap, and the rest is unexplained. That table supplies the V and J calls and clone size; D and trimming were determined from the DNA. The sample data list approximately 980,000 clones, and over 75% of these were observed just once. The top ten clonotypes cover roughly 1.5% of the sample.

The CDR3 measures 16 amino acids from cysteine to phenylalanine. The read is trimmed to its CDR3 DNA, 48 bases read in frame from base 1. As encoded in the germline V gene, CDR1 is SGHRS while CDR2 is YFSETQ. The junction shows trimming of 0 bases on V and 2 bases on J, and the gene matches do not reach 4 bases of it. Overall study outcomes, separate from this receptor: The small number of donors limited the genetic and exposure-history diversity represented. Estimated clonotype richness was generally larger for naive than for memory subsets. Pairwise subsampling led to the expectation that sequencing depth would affect the degree of clonotype sharing among donors. Only blood was sampled, and tissue TCR repertoires likely differ from those in blood. Higher generation probabilities were observed for clonotypes shared by all four sorted-subset donors than for non-shared clonotypes. When a handful of donors were compared, the shared fraction of clonotypes was 5% to 6.5% for naive CD4, 3.5% for naive CD8, about 2.4% for memory CD4, and 0.4% for memory CD8. Rarefaction of sorted-subset datasets indicated incomplete sequencing despite the large sequencing depth.

The TCR was taken from a man aged 18 to 30 in good health. Rearrangement joined TRBV5-1 to TRBJ2-3; TRBD2 fits 9 bases in the junction. Source material: memory CD4+ T cells sorted from blood. The cell subset or site tag for this specimen amounts to: CD45RA-negative fraction. The CDR3 reads CASSLDRGGATDTQYF. The nucleotide sequence is TGCGCCAGCAGCTTGGATCGCGGGGGGGCCACAGATACGCAGTATTTT.